This T cell receptor beta chain was sequenced in a study of human T cells and chemical hapten exposure. Study summary: An area of 2 cm by approximately 2 cm on upper inner arm skin received 2% DPC for sensitization. The study enrolled mostly female patients with alopecia areata, totalis or universalis. Overall study results and limits: As patch test score rose, PT1 expanded TCR counts tended to rise as well.

Time point reported: patch test 2, 6 weeks after DPC sensitization. Treatment reported: therapeutic diphenylcyclopropenone sensitization with weekly scalp DPC. This clonotype was seen many times. Its specificity is not known. V dropped 5 bases and J dropped 2 bases, with 15 bases sitting between them. The CDR3 length is 15 residues. Germline V gives CDR1 SGHVS, CDR2 FQNEAQ. TCRdb re-called the RACE reads through MiXCR, storing one row per CDR3 protein. The sample records over 60,000 distinct CDR3 sequences, about 9.4% being singletons. The specimen was whole blood, collected in connection with sensitization to the hapten diphenylcyclopropenone (DPC). This receptor was identified in a woman between 50 and 59 years old with alopecia areata. Some clones in this sample may be carry-over from other donors' samples. The chain carries TRBV7-8 and TRBJ2-5; D ambiguous. The CDR3 bases are TGTGCCAGCAGCCCGCCGCTTACTCGACAAGAGACCCAGTACTTC. It translates to CASSPPLTRQETQYF.